The sample holds a few counts of the clone carrying this TCR beta chain. Antigen: not known. This specimen comes from a study of radiotherapy plus CTLA-4 blockade in lung cancer. Study background: An objective response was seen in 15% to 20% of patients, and disease control in 31%.

Study observations and caveats: Among blood TCR repertoires after radiotherapy plus ipilimumab, tumor-derived clones expanded. The best predictor of response was reported to be early blood T cell clone dynamics, with interferon-beta.

Measured with immunoSEQ multiplex PCR; TCRdb has only the in-frame clones, and not every one. This table has under 110,000 clones, approximately 87% appearing once. In chemo-refractory metastatic non-small-cell lung cancer, patients got ipilimumab CTLA-4 blockade together with focal radiation. The germline gives CDR1 SEHNR, CDR2 FQNEAQ (reference sequence). This CDR3 region has 16 residues. Trimming shortened V by 6 bases and J by 5 bases, and 22 bases separated the two germline ends. This TCR was sampled from a human donor with non-small cell lung cancer that progressed on radiotherapy plus ipilimumab. Some clones in this sample may be carry-over from other donors' samples. The specimen was peripheral blood, collected from a patient treated with radiotherapy plus ipilimumab. This chain connects TRBV7-9 to TRBJ1-1; perhaps TRBD1 as D (5 bases). This CDR3 is CASRPPLRQGRTEAFF. CDR3 sequence (DNA): TGTGCCAGCAGGCCCCCCCTACGGCAGGGCCGTACTGAAGCTTTCTTT.